This entry features one T cell receptor (beta chain) sequence. The entry originates in a study of cytomegalovirus exposure and HLA in healthy donors. Study-level background: Both the roughly 120 validation repertoires and the roughly 700 first-cohort repertoires used the same platform, as reported by a later analysis.

Sequencing was performed with immunoSEQ multiplex PCR; in TCRdb, only in-frame clones are kept and a portion is missing. The table lists more than 20,000 clones, roughly 97% of them singletons. The germline V and J ends were trimmed by 7 bases and 6 bases, with 12 bases remaining between them. The germline V gene encodes CDR1 MNHNY and CDR2 SVGAGI (reference sequence). The CDR3 spans 13 residues. The chain combines TRBV6-6 with TRBJ2-2; no definite D call. The sequence was obtained from a young man in good health and CMV-seropositive. The sequenced material came from PBMCs. DNA for the CDR3: TGTGCCAGCAAGGAGAATTTATCCGGGGAGCTGTTTTTT. Protein product: CASKENLSGELFF.